This T cell receptor beta chain came from a study of blood T cell repertoires in COVID-19. The repertoire was sequenced with immunoSEQ multiplex PCR; TCRdb's copy has only in-frame clones and lacks some. The sample holds under 85,000 clones; around 83% are singletons and the top ten take 35% to 40%. The CDR3 consists of 13 residues. The V gene's germline CDR1 is SSHAT and CDR2 FNYEAQ (reference sequence). The V end lost 3 bases, the J end lost 3 bases, and 9 bases lay between the germline ends. This sequence was found in a man older than 75 with active or convalescent COVID-19. This sequence joins TRBV7-7 and TRBJ2-7; no definite D call. Material: peripheral blood. This chain's CDR3 is CASSFGGSYEQYF. The CDR3 DNA reads TGTGCCAGCAGCTTCGGCGGCAGCTACGAGCAGTACTTC.